A single sample gave rise to the 9 T cell receptor beta chains below, sequenced in a study of T-cell memory formation after mild COVID-19. TCRdb reprocessed the 5' RACE reads via MiXCR and lists one record per CDR3 protein. The sample has 350,000 to 450,000 distinct CDR3 sequences; around 18% are singletons. Sequenced: PBMCs or a T cell subset sorted from them (not recorded which). The receptors derive from an adult woman who had mild COVID-19 (a few samples of this study predate the infection). Cell type and time point are not known.

The J gene is TRBJ1-4, the V gene TRBV4-1, with D unclear. With 0 bases removed from V and 4 bases from J, the gap between germline ends came to 6 bases. This CDR3 is 14 amino acids long. From germline, CDR1 is MGHRA and CDR2 YSYEKL. The CDR3: CASSQDRCNEKLFF. CDR3 sequence (DNA): TGCGCCAGCAGCCAAGACAGGTGTAATGAAAAACTGTTTTTT.

There are a few counts of this clonotype. V is TRBV27 and J is TRBJ2-7, with 9 nucleotides matching TRBD1. This CDR3 contains 14 residues. Germline lookup yields CDR1 MNHEY and CDR2 SMNVEV (reference sequence). V dropped 3 bases and J dropped 4; count of bases not matched to a gene: 4. CDR3 sequence: CASSFGTGMYEQYF. The CDR3 DNA is TGTGCCAGCAGTTTCGGGACAGGGATGTACGAGCAGTACTTC.

The V and J genes are TRBV20-1 and TRBJ1-1, with unresolved D. CDR1 and CDR2 from the germline V gene are DFQATT and SNEGSKA (reference sequence). This CDR3 is built from 12 residues. The CDR3 DNA reads as TGCGCGCCCAATTGGGGGAACACTGAAGCTTTCTTT. This translates into CAPNWGNTEAFF.

The genes are TRBV19 and TRBJ2-5; no clear D gene. V dropped 5 bases and J dropped 2 bases, with 6 bases sitting between them. Looked up from germline, CDR1 is LNHDA and CDR2 is SQIVND (reference sequence). This CDR3 has 12 amino acids. The DNA of the CDR3 is TGTGCCAGTAGTGAAGGTCAAGAGACCCAGTACTTC. Its translation is CASSEGQETQYF.

This rearrangement joins TRBV27 to TRBJ2-7, with 7 bases fitting TRBD1. Germline V gene data show CDR1 as MNHEY and CDR2 as SMNVEV (reference sequence). With 6 bases clipped from V and 0 bases from J, the junction kept 5 bases outside the gene matches. The CDR3 is made up of 14 amino acids. The CDR3 DNA is TGTGCCAGCAGGCGAGACAGGGACTCCTACGAGCAGTACTTC. This translates into CASRRDRDSYEQYF.

The gene calls are TRBV6-6 and TRBJ2-1, with a tentative D call TRBD2 (7 bases). The CDR3 has 17 amino acids. Germline values: CDR1 MNHNY, CDR2 SVGAGI (reference sequence). Trimming removed 0 bases from V and 2 bases from J, with 14 bases in between. In DNA, the CDR3 is TGTGCCAGCAGTTACTCGAGTTGGGGGGGGCCCTACAATGAGCAGTTCTTC. Translated: CASSYSSWGGPYNEQFF.

This clonotype was detected a few times. The chain carries TRBV6-5 and TRBJ2-7; TRBD1 agrees at 10 bases. The CDR3 has 15 residues. J gave up 5 bases and V 2 bases, and 6 bases lay outside the gene matches. In germline, CDR1 is MNHEY, CDR2 SVGAGI. The CDR3 spells CASSYRTGGFDEQYF. CDR3 DNA sequence: TGTGCCAGCAGTTACCGGACAGGGGGGTTCGACGAGCAGTACTTC.

At least ten counts were recorded for this clonotype. The V and J genes are TRBV12-3 or TRBV12-4 and TRBJ2-1, with D possibly being TRBD2 (5 bases). The V end was cut by 3 bases, the J end by 6 bases, with 9 bases between. The CDR3 is 13 amino acids. CDR3 loop: CASSLSSGNEQFF. DNA for the CDR3: TGTGCCAGCAGTTTGTCCAGCGGCAATGAGCAGTTCTTC.

In its sample, this clonotype was seen a few times. The chain carries TRBV5-1 and TRBJ1-4; D may be TRBD1 (5 bases). Trimming removed 1 base from V and 6 bases from J, with 10 bases in between. The CDR3 has 14 residues. Germline loops: CDR1 SGHRS, CDR2 YFSETQ. CDR3 residues: CASSLRSGDEKLFF. In DNA, the CDR3 is TGCGCCAGCAGCTTGAGATCGGGGGATGAAAAACTGTTTTTT.